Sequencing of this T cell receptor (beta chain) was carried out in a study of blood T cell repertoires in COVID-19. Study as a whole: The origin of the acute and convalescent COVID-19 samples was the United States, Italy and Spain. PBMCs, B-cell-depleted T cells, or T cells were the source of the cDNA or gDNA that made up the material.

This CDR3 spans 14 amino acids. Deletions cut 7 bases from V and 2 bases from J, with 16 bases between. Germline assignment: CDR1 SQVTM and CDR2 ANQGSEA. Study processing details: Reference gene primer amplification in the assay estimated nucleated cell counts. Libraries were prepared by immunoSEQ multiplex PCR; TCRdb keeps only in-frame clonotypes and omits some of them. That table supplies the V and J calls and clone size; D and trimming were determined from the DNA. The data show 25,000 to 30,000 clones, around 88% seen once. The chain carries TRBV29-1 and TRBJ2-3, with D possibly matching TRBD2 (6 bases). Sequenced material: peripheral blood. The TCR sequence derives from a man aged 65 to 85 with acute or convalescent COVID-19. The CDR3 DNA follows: TGCAGCGCCTTATTGGCGGGACCCACAGATACGCAGTATTTT. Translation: CSALLAGPTDTQYF.